These 9 T cell receptor beta chains originate from one sample sequenced in a study of T cells in localized non-small cell lung cancer. The method was immunoSEQ multiplex PCR; TCRdb's version includes in-frame clones alone and lacks a portion of them. The sample gives roughly 48,000 clones, over 70% of which show up once; 3.5% to 5.5% is in the top ten. The specimen comprised PBMCs, sampled before any cancer treatment. The receptors were gathered from a woman aged 40-75 years with stage II lung adenocarcinoma.

This chain connects TRBV29-1 to TRBJ1-2; the match to TRBD1 covers 7 bases. The length of the CDR3 is 11 residues. V shed 5 bases and J 8 bases; nucleotides not matched to a gene: 5. Germline CDR1 reads SQVTM; CDR2 reads ANQGSEA. The chain's CDR3 is CSVLTGRGYTF. In DNA form, the CDR3 reads TGCAGCGTTCTGACAGGGCGAGGCTACACCTTC.

The rearrangement joins TRBV6-1 to TRBJ1-3, with D maybe TRBD1 (5 bases). CDR1 is MNHNS and CDR2 is SASEGT in the germline V gene. This CDR3 comprises 13 residues. Trimming took 6 bases from V and 6 from J, leaving 12 bases between them. The CDR3 reads CASRAGTENTIYF. Written as DNA, the CDR3 is TGTGCCAGCAGAGCAGGGACGGAAAACACCATATATTTT.

The V call is TRBV5-1, the J call TRBJ2-7; tentative D call: TRBD2 (6 bases). There are 12 residues in the CDR3. CDR1 SGHRS and CDR2 YFSETQ come from the germline V gene. The germline V and J ends were trimmed by 5 bases and 4 bases, with 10 bases remaining between them. The DNA for the CDR3 is TGCGCCAGCAGTCCGGAGGGTTACGAGCAGTACTTC. This gives the protein CASSPEGYEQYF.

This chain joins TRBV7-9 and TRBJ1-4, with 8 bases matching TRBD1. V was clipped by 3 bases and J by 6 bases; unmatched bases: 3. This CDR3 region has 14 residues. In germline, CDR1 is SEHNR, CDR2 FQNEAQ (reference sequence). The CDR3 coding sequence is TGTGCCAGCAGCTTCCAGGGGGCGCATGAAAAACTGTTTTTT. This encodes CASSFQGAHEKLFF.

V usage is TRBV5-5 and J usage is TRBJ1-1; no definite D call. Germline assignment: CDR1 SGHKS and CDR2 YYEKEE (reference sequence). Trimming removed 1 base from V and 6 bases from J, with 10 bases in between. The CDR3 consists of 13 residues. CDR3 residues: CASSLTFKAEAFF. In DNA form, the CDR3 reads TGTGCCAGCAGCTTGACATTCAAGGCTGAAGCTTTCTTT.

This chain joins TRBV11-2 and TRBJ1-1; D gene unclear. V lost 3 bases to trimming and J lost 7 bases, with 9 bases between them. Germline V CDR1 and CDR2: SGHAT, FQNNGV. This CDR3 has 12 amino acids. CDR3 DNA sequence: TGTGCCAGCAGCTTGTCTCCTGATGAAGCTTTCTTT. Its protein product is CASSLSPDEAFF.

DNA of the CDR3: TGTGCCACCAGCAGGCCGAACTCGGGACCGAACACCGGGGAGCTGTTTTTT. Protein: CATSRPNSGPNTGELFF. V usage is TRBV15 and J usage is TRBJ2-2; either TRBD1 or TRBD2 may supply D (5 bases each). The CDR3 loop spans 17 amino acids. Trimming took off 3 bases at V and 0 bases at J, with 14 bases between the two ends. Germline CDR1 reads LNHNV; CDR2 reads YYDKDF (reference sequence).

The rearrangement joins TRBV19 to TRBJ2-3, with D unresolved. The V gene's germline CDR1 is LNHDA and CDR2 SQIVND (reference sequence). This CDR3 is built from 14 residues. Between the trimmed V and J ends, which lost 6 bases and 0 bases, there was a span of 10 bases. CDR3: CASSATTSTDTQYF. Here the CDR3 DNA reads TGTGCCAGTAGCGCAACCACGAGCACAGATACGCAGTATTTT.

V usage is TRBV9 and J usage is TRBJ2-5; D remains ambiguous. V lost 0 bases and J 2 bases, leaving 5 bases between the germline ends. This CDR3 has 13 amino acids. Germline V gene lookup returns CDR1 SGDLS and CDR2 YYNGEE. DNA for the CDR3: TGTGCCAGCAGCGTAGAAGGGCAAGAGACCCAGTACTTC. It translates to CASSVEGQETQYF.